The clone carrying this TCR beta chain was observed at least ten times. TCRdb processed the 5' RACE reads anew with MiXCR; each CDR3 protein has one entry. In the table there are about 36,000 distinct CDR3 sequences, approximately 8% of which are singletons. The time point here: blood at routine non-recurrence follow-up after resection. This record comes from a study of spatial heterogeneity in lung cancer. Per the germline V gene, CDR1 is SEHNR and CDR2 is FQNEAQ (reference sequence). V was shortened by 3 bases and J by 0 bases, with 17 bases between the two germline ends. The CDR3 runs to 17 residues.

The sequence was obtained from a male donor with early-stage non-small cell lung cancer. The chain uses TRBV7-9 and TRBJ1-1, with a possible D match to TRBD1 (6 bases). The sequenced sample was PBMCs, obtained at follow-up. As DNA, the CDR3 is TGTGCCAGCAGCTTTATCCGGACAGTCCGAATGAACACTGAAGCTTTCTTT. Translated, it gives CASSFIRTVRMNTEAFF.